Here is one T cell receptor beta chain with its context. Each diagnosis was grounded in clinical symptoms, serum thyroxine and TRAb, thyroid ultrasound, and orbital computed tomography. The data derive from a study of T cells in Graves' hyperthyroidism and ophthalmopathy. CDR1 and CDR2 (germline): MNHEY, SMNVEV (reference sequence). The CDR3 loop spans 15 amino acids. Losses at the gene ends were 3 bases for V and 5 bases for J; bases not matched to a gene: 10. RNA transcripts served as the template for amplifying TCR beta CDR3 regions. RT-PCR in the first round (using the HTBI primer set) targeted the TCR CDR3. MiXCR was run by TCRdb on the multiplex PCR reads, yielding one entry per CDR3 protein. The table has 210,000 or so distinct CDR3 sequences, over 15% seen once.

The sequencing input was blood. The chain couples TRBV27 to TRBJ2-7, with 7 nucleotides matching TRBD2. The clonotype originates from a man in his fifties or sixties with Graves' hyperthyroidism. In DNA form, the CDR3 reads TGTGCCAGCAGTTTCCAGGCGGGAGACTTCCACGAGCAGTACTTC. Protein product: CASSFQAGDFHEQYF.